The 26 T cell receptor beta chains listed next were all sequenced from one sample in a study of OX40 agonist ivuxolimab in advanced cancers. Measured with immunoSEQ multiplex PCR; TCRdb has only the in-frame clones, and not every one. The sample lists 60,000 to 100,000 clones, about nine tenths occurring once. The starting material was CD4+ or CD8+ T cells sorted from blood, obtained in a trial of the OX40 agonist ivuxolimab. The receptor set was obtained from an adult with an advanced solid tumor such as melanoma, head and neck, liver or kidney cancer.

The CDR3 loop reads CASSFRGTYEQYF. The CDR3 coding sequence is TGTGCCAGCAGCTTTCGCGGGACCTACGAGCAGTACTTC. The chain has TRBV5-8 and TRBJ2-7, with D maybe TRBD2 (6 bases). The V end was cut by 2 bases, the J end by 2 bases, with 8 bases between. The CDR3 is made up of 13 amino acids. CDR1 is SGHTS and CDR2 is YDEGEE in the germline V gene.

The chain couples TRBV11-2 to TRBJ1-1; 11 nucleotides match TRBD1. The CDR3 runs to 15 residues. Germline CDR1 and CDR2: SGHAT and FQNNGV. Losses at the gene ends were 5 bases for V and 5 bases for J; bases not matched to a gene: 7. The CDR3, as DNA: TGTGCCAGCAGCGCAACCGGGACAGGGGGAACTGAAGCTTTCTTT. This translates into CASSATGTGGTEAFF.

V is TRBV5-6 and J is TRBJ2-1; 8 bases agree with TRBD1. CDR3 length: 14 amino acids. Trimming removed 10 bases from V and 0 bases from J; junction bases left unmatched: 6. Germline loops: CDR1 SGHDT, CDR2 YYEEEE. The CDR3 loop reads CARRDRISYNEQFF. CDR3 bases: TGTGCCCGACGGGACAGGATCTCCTACAATGAGCAGTTCTTC.

CDR3 sequence (DNA): TGCGCCAGCAGCCAAGAAGCTTTCGGCAGGGAGGTCGAAAACATTCAGTACTTC. Encoded protein: CASSQEAFGREVENIQYF. The gene calls are TRBV4-3 and TRBJ2-4, with D possibly matching TRBD2 (6 bases). The germline V and J ends were trimmed by 0 bases and 5 bases, with 20 bases remaining between them. Germline CDR1 LGHNA, CDR2 YSLEER. The CDR3 sequence is 18 residues long.

The count of this clone is one. The gene calls are TRBV5-5 and TRBJ2-5, with 7 bases identical to TRBD1. This CDR3 spans 17 amino acids. Trimming took 5 bases from V and 0 from J; bases not matched to a gene: 13. Per germline, CDR1 SGHKS and CDR2 YYEKEE (reference sequence). CDR3 region: CASRLRSIQGNQETQYF. In DNA form, the CDR3 reads TGTGCCAGCAGACTCAGGAGTATACAGGGGAACCAAGAGACCCAGTACTTC.

This clone has only a few counts. This sequence joins TRBV4-2 and TRBJ2-7; D is unresolved. The CDR3 extends over 13 amino acids. V dropped 5 bases and J dropped 4 bases, with 12 bases sitting between them. Germline assignment: CDR1 LGHNA and CDR2 YNFKEQ. Here the CDR3 DNA reads TGTGCCAGCAGCAGGGAAGCGAGGTACGAGCAGTACTTC. Protein product: CASSREARYEQYF.

CDR3 in DNA: TGTGCCAGTACCACCCTATGGGGAGGGGGAACCGGGGAGCTGTTTTTT. This codes for CASTTLWGGGTGELFF. The genes are TRBV19 and TRBJ2-2, with D perhaps TRBD2 (7 bases). The germline CDR1 and CDR2 sequences are LNHDA and SQIVND (reference sequence). V lost 7 bases and J lost 5, with 20 bases in between. This CDR3 is 16 amino acids long.

This clone has just one count. The V and J genes are TRBV7-2 and TRBJ2-7; TRBD1 matches 7 bases. The CDR3 sequence is 14 residues long. Germline CDR1 is SGHTA and CDR2 is FQGNSA. V was pared by 5 bases and J by 2 bases, with 6 bases of the junction left unmatched. This CDR3 is CASSLGTAAYEQYF. The CDR3 bases are TGTGCCAGCAGCCTAGGGACAGCAGCCTACGAGCAGTACTTC.

This clone was seen only once. The chain carries TRBV11-1 and TRBJ2-1; D perhaps matches TRBD2 (5 bases). The germline V and J ends were trimmed by 2 bases and 9 bases, with 11 bases remaining between them. The CDR3 runs to 13 residues. CDR1 and CDR2 (germline): SGHAT, FQDESV (reference sequence). CDR3 nucleotides: TGTGCCAGCAGCTTACCAACTAGAACTGAGCAGTTCTTC. Its protein product is CASSLPTRTEQFF.

This chain links TRBV7-9 with TRBJ1-5; no clear D. V lost 4 bases to trimming and J lost 0 bases, with 13 bases between them. This CDR3 contains 16 residues. CDR1 is SEHNR, CDR2 FQNEAQ, per germline (reference sequence). CDR3 bases: TGTGCCAGCAGCTCCAATAGTAGAGGTAGCAATCAGCCCCAGCATTTT. Translation: CASSSNSRGSNQPQHF. The full variable domain, with the rest looked up from reference TRBV7-9 and TRBJ1-5, is DTGVSQNPRHKITKRGQNVTFRCDPISEHNRLYWYRQTLGQGPEFLTYFQNEAQLEKSRLLSDRFSAERPKGSFSTLEIQRTEQGDSAMYLCASSSNSRGSNQPQHFGDGTRLSIL.

The chain is built from TRBV29-1 and TRBJ2-2; the D gene is possibly TRBD2 (5 bases). Germline loops: CDR1 SQVTM, CDR2 ANQGSEA. This CDR3 contains 14 residues. Deletions cut 4 bases from V and 7 bases from J, with 16 bases between. The CDR3: CSVVGSGKVGELFF. DNA for the CDR3: TGCAGCGTTGTTGGGTCGGGAAAGGTCGGGGAGCTGTTTTTT.

This chain links TRBV12-5 with TRBJ1-5, with 7 bases identical to TRBD1. The ends lost 6 bases at V and 5 bases at J; junction bases unmatched: 4. The germline V gene has CDR1 LGHNT and CDR2 FRNRAP. The CDR3 runs to 13 residues. The CDR3 spells CASGTGTDQPQHF. DNA of the CDR3: TGTGCTAGTGGGACCGGGACAGATCAGCCCCAGCATTTT.

The chain links TRBV19 to TRBJ2-2, with TRBD2 matching 15 bases. With 3 bases clipped from V and 9 bases from J, the junction kept 11 bases outside the gene matches. The CDR3 is 18 amino acids. Germline V CDR1 and CDR2: LNHDA, SQIVND (reference sequence). The DNA of the CDR3 is TGTGCCAGTAGTATTGGGACTAGCGGGAGGATACACCGGTGGGAGCTGTTTTTT. It is translated as CASSIGTSGRIHRWELFF.

The chain links TRBV5-4 to TRBJ2-5; no firm D call. The CDR3 loop spans 13 amino acids. CDR1 is SGHNT, CDR2 YYREEE, per germline (reference sequence). With 1 base removed from V and 5 bases from J, the gap between germline ends came to 9 bases. The CDR3 DNA sequence: TGTGCCAGCAGCTTGACCAACGCGGAGACCCAGTACTTC. Translating gives CASSLTNAETQYF.

With respect to this clone: An end of the junction differs from the germline gene, which may be a read error. The V and J genes are TRBV5-1 and TRBJ2-7, with D hard to call. The CDR3 consists of 14 residues. Germline values: CDR1 SGHRS, CDR2 YFSETQ. The CDR3 protein is CAGSLSPPSYEQYF. The CDR3 bases are TGCGCCGGCAGCTTGAGCCCCCCGAGCTACGAGCAGTACTTC.

The chain combines TRBV7-2 with TRBJ1-2, with a tentative D call TRBD1 (6 bases). The CDR3 is 14 residues long. The germline gives CDR1 SGHTA, CDR2 FQGNSA. Trimming left V 3 bases short and J 4 bases short, with 12 bases between. The CDR3 reads CASSFWTETYGYTF. CDR3 bases: TGTGCCAGCAGCTTTTGGACAGAGACCTATGGCTACACCTTC.

This clone was observed a few times. The chain combines TRBV7-3 with TRBJ2-3; TRBD2 aligns across 10 bases. J lost 3 bases, V lost 6 bases, and 3 bases had no gene match. Germline V gene data show CDR1 as SGHTA and CDR2 as FQGTGA. This CDR3 has 14 amino acids. CDR3 protein: CASRPSGSTDTQYF. CDR3 coding DNA: TGTGCCAGCAGACCTAGCGGGAGTACAGATACGCAGTATTTT.

This chain uses TRBV11-2 with TRBJ2-1, with 10 bases identical to TRBD2. The trim removed 5 bases at V and 6 bases at J, leaving 7 bases unmatched. CDR1 SGHAT and CDR2 FQNNGV come from the germline V gene. This CDR3 region has 15 residues. The CDR3 DNA is TGTGCCAGCAGCCCAAGCGGGAGGGTCCCCAATGAGCAGTTCTTC. Amino acids: CASSPSGRVPNEQFF.

V gene TRBV4-2 combines with J gene TRBJ2-3; 7 nucleotides agree with TRBD2. Looked up from germline, CDR1 is LGHNA and CDR2 is YNFKEQ. The CDR3 is 17 amino acids. V shed 0 bases and J 0 bases; nucleotides not matched to a gene: 6. CDR3 sequence (DNA): TGTGCCAGCAGCCAAGAACTAGCGAGGGCTAGCACAGATACGCAGTATTTT. Encoded protein: CASSQELARASTDTQYF.

This clone was observed a single time. The V call is TRBV19, the J call TRBJ1-4, with D possibly TRBD1 on 5 matching bases. This CDR3 contains 17 residues. Looked up from germline, CDR1 is LNHDA and CDR2 is SQIVND (reference sequence). V lost 0 bases and J 7 bases, leaving 18 bases between the germline ends. DNA for the CDR3: TGTGCCAGTAGTATAGATGTTGCCGGGGCGCCGGGTGAAAAACTGTTTTTT. Translated, it gives CASSIDVAGAPGEKLFF.

This chain connects TRBV30 to TRBJ2-1, with 8 bases identical to TRBD2. The CDR3 is 12 residues long. V lost 5 bases to trimming and J lost 6 bases; unmatched junction nucleotides: 3. Germline lookup yields CDR1 GTSNPN and CDR2 SVGIG (reference sequence). CDR3 DNA sequence: TGTGCCTGGGTACTAGCGGCCAATGAGCAGTTCTTC. Its translation is CAWVLAANEQFF.

The chain joins TRBV6-5 to TRBJ1-1, with D unclear. Germline V gene lookup returns CDR1 MNHEY and CDR2 SVGAGI. V was clipped by 0 bases and J by 0 bases, with 5 bases between them. The CDR3 is made up of 14 amino acids. This CDR3 is CASSYSRLNTEAFF. The CDR3 DNA follows: TGTGCCAGCAGTTACTCGAGACTGAACACTGAAGCTTTCTTT.

This clone was counted between two and nine times. The rearrangement joins TRBV7-6 to TRBJ2-2, with 11 bases matching TRBD2. V lost 1 base, J lost 4 bases, and 5 bases stayed unmatched. CDR1 is SGHVS and CDR2 is FNYEAQ in the germline V gene. This CDR3 is built from 17 residues. The CDR3 here is CASSLGLAGGITGELFF. Written as DNA, the CDR3 is TGTGCCAGCAGCTTAGGCCTAGCGGGAGGTATCACCGGGGAGCTGTTTTTT.

The rearrangement joins TRBV10-3 to TRBJ2-7; 10 positions match TRBD1. Losses at the gene ends were 6 bases for V and 5 bases for J; bases not matched to a gene: 4. The CDR3 length is 13 residues. Germline values: CDR1 ENHRY, CDR2 SYGVKD. The CDR3 DNA is TGTGCCATCAGCCGGACAGGGGGAGACGAGCAGTACTTC. Amino acids: CAISRTGGDEQYF.

This chain joins TRBV2 and TRBJ2-2, with 15 bases that match TRBD2. The CDR3 totals 19 residues. The V gene end was trimmed by 3 bases and the J gene end by 0 bases; junction bases not matched to a gene: 5. The V gene's germline CDR1 is SNHLY and CDR2 FYNNEI. CDR3 region: CASSDPGLAGGANTGELFF. In DNA, the CDR3 is TGTGCCAGCAGTGACCCGGGACTAGCGGGAGGAGCGAACACCGGGGAGCTGTTTTTT.

CDR3 amino acids: CASSYTSGTAGDTQYF. For the CDR3, the DNA is TGTGCCAGCAGTTACACTAGCGGAACCGCAGGAGATACGCAGTATTTT. This chain links TRBV6-5 with TRBJ2-3; TRBD2 matches at 8 bases. The CDR3 spans 16 residues. The junction had 9 bases not matched to a gene; V was cut back by 2 bases and J by 5 bases. Germline CDR1 and CDR2: MNHEY and SVGAGI.